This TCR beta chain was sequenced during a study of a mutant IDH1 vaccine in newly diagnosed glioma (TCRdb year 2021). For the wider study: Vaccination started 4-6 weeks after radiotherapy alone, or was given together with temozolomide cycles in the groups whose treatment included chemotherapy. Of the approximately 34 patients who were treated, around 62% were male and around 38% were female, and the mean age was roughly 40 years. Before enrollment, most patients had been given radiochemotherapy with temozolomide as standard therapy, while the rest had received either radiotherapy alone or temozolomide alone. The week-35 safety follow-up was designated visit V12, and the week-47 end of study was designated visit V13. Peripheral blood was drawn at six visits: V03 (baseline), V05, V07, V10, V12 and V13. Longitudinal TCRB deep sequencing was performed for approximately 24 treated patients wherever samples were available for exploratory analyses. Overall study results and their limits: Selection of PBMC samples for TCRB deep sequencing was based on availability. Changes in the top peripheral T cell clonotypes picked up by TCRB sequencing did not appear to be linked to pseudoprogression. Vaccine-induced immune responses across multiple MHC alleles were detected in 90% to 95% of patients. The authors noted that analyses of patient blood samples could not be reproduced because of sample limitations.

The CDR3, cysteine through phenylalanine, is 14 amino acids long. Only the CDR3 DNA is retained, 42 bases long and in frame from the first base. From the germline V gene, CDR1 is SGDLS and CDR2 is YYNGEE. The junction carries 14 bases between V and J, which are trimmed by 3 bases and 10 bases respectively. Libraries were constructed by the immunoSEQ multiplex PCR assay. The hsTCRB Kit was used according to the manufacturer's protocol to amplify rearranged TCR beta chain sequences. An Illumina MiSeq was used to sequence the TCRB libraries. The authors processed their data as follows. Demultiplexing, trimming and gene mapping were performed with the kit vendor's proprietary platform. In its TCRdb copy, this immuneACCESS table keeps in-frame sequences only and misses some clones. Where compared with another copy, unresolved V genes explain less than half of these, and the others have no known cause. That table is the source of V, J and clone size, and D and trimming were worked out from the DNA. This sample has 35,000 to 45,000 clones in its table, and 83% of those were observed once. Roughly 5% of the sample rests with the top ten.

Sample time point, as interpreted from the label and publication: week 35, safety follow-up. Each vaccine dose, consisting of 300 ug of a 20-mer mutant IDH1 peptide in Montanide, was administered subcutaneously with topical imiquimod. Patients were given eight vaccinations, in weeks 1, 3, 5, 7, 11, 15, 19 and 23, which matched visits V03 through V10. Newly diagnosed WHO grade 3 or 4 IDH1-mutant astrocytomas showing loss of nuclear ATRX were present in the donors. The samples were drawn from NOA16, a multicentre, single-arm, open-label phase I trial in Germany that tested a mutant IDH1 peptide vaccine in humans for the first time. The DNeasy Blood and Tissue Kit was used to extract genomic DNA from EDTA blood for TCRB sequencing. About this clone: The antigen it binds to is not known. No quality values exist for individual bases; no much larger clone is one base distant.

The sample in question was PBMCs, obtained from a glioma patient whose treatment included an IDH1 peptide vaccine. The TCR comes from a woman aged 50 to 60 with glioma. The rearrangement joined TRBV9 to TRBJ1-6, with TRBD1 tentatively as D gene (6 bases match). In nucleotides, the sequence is TGTGCCAGCAGCGACCGGGACACCGGATCACCCCTCCACTTT. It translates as CASSDRDTGSPLHF.